This T cell receptor (beta chain) was recorded in a study of T cells in Graves' hyperthyroidism and ophthalmopathy. Regarding this clonotype: Its antigen is still unknown.

Graves' hyperthyroidism was deemed stable given no ophthalmopathy progression within 18 months. PBMCs were collected from a roughly 10 ml volume of fresh peripheral blood. The CDR3 runs to 15 residues. CDR1 is WNHNN, CDR2 SYGVQD, per germline (reference sequence). The J segment lost 11 bases and the V segment lost 2 bases, leaving 6 bases of the junction unmatched. Study-wide results and limits: Blood also showed most of the thyroid clonotypes that were expanded above 0.001.

What was amplified from RNA transcripts were TCR beta CDR3 regions. The study used the HTBI primer set for a first-round RT-PCR of the TCR CDR3. TCRdb processed the multiplex PCR reads anew with MiXCR; each CDR3 protein has one entry. The table has some 620,000 distinct CDR3 sequences, roughly 16% seen once. Specimen: blood. This TCR was recovered from a woman in her twenties or thirties with Graves' hyperthyroidism. The chain carries TRBV10-1 and TRBJ2-1, with 13 bases identical to TRBD2. CDR3 sequence (DNA): TGCGCCAGCAGTGAGCCGGGACTAGCGGGATCGAAGCAGTTCTTC. Its protein product is CASSEPGLAGSKQFF.